This T cell receptor (beta chain) was captured by sequencing in a study of cytomegalovirus exposure and HLA in healthy donors. General study findings and limits: Trimming of TCR beta V- and J-genes showed a link, identified in a later analysis, to a missense DCLRE1C variant. At a 0.05 false discovery rate, a later analysis found over 15,000 TCR beta sequences to be associated with HLA alleles. Per a later analysis, HLA-associated TCR beta chains showed more clonal expansion than other, equally common TCR beta chains. Sequence variants that were highly shared formed a cluster that was likely a sequencing artifact.

Germline V gene data show CDR1 as MDHEN and CDR2 as SYDVKM. This CDR3 has 16 amino acids. Unmatched junction bases numbered 9, after V lost 5 bases and J lost 1 base. Concerning this clone itself: Its specificity is not known.

The primer mix had 60 Vbeta and 13 Jbeta primers. Clones were sequenced by immunoSEQ multiplex PCR, and TCRdb holds only the in-frame ones, with some missing. The table shows around 150,000 clones, with almost 85% occurring only once. This receptor was obtained from a man aged 25 to 40 in good health and CMV-seropositive. Input material: PBMCs. This chain uses TRBV28 with TRBJ2-5; TRBD1 matches at 8 bases. The CDR3 DNA is TGTGCCAGCAGTATGACAGGGGCACCCTTCCAAGAGACCCAGTACTTC. Amino acids: CASSMTGAPFQETQYF.